This T cell receptor beta chain is from a study of technical replicates of blood from four donors. This CDR3 contains 16 residues. The ends were cut back, 3 bases at V and 4 bases at J, with 15 bases in the middle. Germline lookup yields CDR1 MGHRA and CDR2 YSYEKL. Method: immunoSEQ multiplex PCR; TCRdb's copy keeps in-frame clones and lacks some. The table has about 82,000 clones, 85% to 95% seen once. This rearrangement joins TRBV4-1 to TRBJ2-2; TRBD2 is a possible D gene (6 bases). The material sequenced was T cells isolated from PBMCs. This TCR derives from a human donor in good health. The CDR3 region is CASSQGWGDFTGELFF. Written as DNA, the CDR3 is TGCGCCAGCAGCCAGGGATGGGGGGACTTCACCGGGGAGCTGTTTTTT.